The 27 T cell receptor beta chains below all came from one sample that was sequenced in a study of identical twins. TCRdb independently ran MiXCR on the 5' RACE reads; one entry per CDR3 protein. Seen here are 700,000 or so distinct CDR3 sequences, around 21% observed once, and the top ten hold roughly 4%. These data were likewise used in another study, on T cells expressing NK-cell markers.

The sample comprised PBMCs. The receptors were gathered from a woman younger than 35 in good health.

This clonotype was recorded many times. This rearrangement joins TRBV12-3 or TRBV12-4 to TRBJ1-2; TRBD1 is a possible D gene (5 bases). V dropped 6 bases and J dropped 5 bases, with 19 bases sitting between them. The CDR3 totals 15 residues. CDR3 DNA: TGTGCCAGCAGCCCCAGCCGGGGCATTGGGTATGGCTACACCTTC. Translating gives CASSPSRGIGYGYTF.

The chain employs TRBV7-8 and TRBJ2-2; 7 bases fit TRBD1. The V gene's germline CDR1 is SGHVS and CDR2 FQNEAQ. V trimming: 5 bases; J trimming: 8 bases; junction bases outside the gene matches: 5. This CDR3 region has 13 residues. The CDR3 region is CASSRWGQGELFF. The CDR3, as DNA: TGTGCCAGCAGCCGTTGGGGACAGGGGGAGCTGTTTTTT.

This clonotype was picked up a small number of times. This chain joins TRBV10-3 and TRBJ2-2; D possibly corresponds to TRBD2 (5 bases). V dropped 4 bases and J dropped 6 bases, with 15 bases sitting between them. Per germline, CDR1 ENHRY and CDR2 SYGVKD. The CDR3 has 15 residues. CDR3 nucleotide sequence: TGTGCCATCAGTGTGGAGGACTCAAGGCCCGGGGAGCTGTTTTTT. As protein: CAISVEDSRPGELFF.

This clonotype was seen more than once but under ten times. The CDR3 reads CAVTQGPGREQYF. The CDR3 DNA reads TGTGCCGTAACCCAAGGTCCTGGCCGGGAGCAGTACTTC. The gene calls are TRBV7-9 and TRBJ2-7; D is unclear. This CDR3 is built from 13 residues. With 11 bases removed from V and 7 bases from J, the gap between germline ends came to 21 bases. CDR1 and CDR2 (germline): SEHNR, FQNEAQ (reference sequence).

This clonotype was detected only a few times. This CDR3 reads CASSLEDRGIYGYTF. CDR3 DNA: TGTGCCAGCAGTTTAGAAGACAGGGGGATCTATGGCTACACCTTC. V and J are TRBV12-3 or TRBV12-4 and TRBJ1-2; 9 bases fit TRBD1. This CDR3 is 15 amino acids long. Germline trimming cut 1 base from V and 4 bases from J; bases unmatched to any gene: 4.

This clonotype showed up many times. The V call is TRBV27, the J call TRBJ1-2; the match to TRBD1 covers 7 bases. In germline, CDR1 is MNHEY, CDR2 SMNVEV (reference sequence). J was trimmed by 4 bases and V by 6 bases; bases with no gene match: 11. This CDR3 comprises 15 residues. The CDR3 nucleotides are TGTGCCAGCAGGCCTCAGTGGTGGGACAGCTATGGCTACACCTTC. Translated: CASRPQWWDSYGYTF.

This clonotype was seen once. This chain uses TRBV6-1 with TRBJ2-1; 9 bases are a match to TRBD1. Per germline, CDR1 MNHNS and CDR2 SASEGT. V was clipped by 4 bases and J by 10 bases; unmatched bases: 14. This CDR3 region has 16 residues. The CDR3 sequence is CASSVTGGRLADEQFF. The CDR3, as DNA: TGTGCCAGCAGTGTTACAGGGGGCCGGCTAGCCGACGAGCAGTTCTTC.

This clonotype was seen many times. The chain combines TRBV20-1 with TRBJ1-2; D gene uncertain. Between the trimmed V and J ends, which lost 0 bases and 7 bases, there was a span of 15 bases. CDR1 is DFQATT, CDR2 SNEGSKA, per germline (reference sequence). CDR3 size: 14 residues. The DNA for the CDR3 is TGCAGTGCTAGAGATCTTAATTTAGAGGCTGGCTACACCTTC. Residues: CSARDLNLEAGYTF.

This clonotype was counted between two and nine times. The chain recombines TRBV20-1 with TRBJ2-7; TRBD2 agrees at 13 bases. V was pared by 0 bases and J by 0 bases, with 8 bases of the junction left unmatched. CDR1 is DFQATT and CDR2 is SNEGSKA in the germline V gene (reference sequence). This CDR3 is 18 amino acids long. Here the CDR3 reads CSARDPLAGGPSSYEQYF. DNA for the CDR3: TGCAGTGCTAGAGATCCACTAGCGGGAGGGCCTAGCTCCTACGAGCAGTACTTC.

This clonotype has a handful of counts. This chain links TRBV12-5 with TRBJ2-7; 7 bases are shared with TRBD2. Germline trimming cut 3 bases from V and 5 bases from J; bases unmatched to any gene: 10. CDR3 length equals 15 residues. CDR1 is LGHNT, CDR2 FRNRAP, per germline. The CDR3 protein is CASGFPAAGVDEQYF. CDR3 nucleotides: TGTGCTAGTGGTTTCCCGGCTGCGGGAGTGGACGAGCAGTACTTC.

This clonotype was seen a few times. The rearrangement joins TRBV20-1 to TRBJ1-5, with no clear D. Per germline, CDR1 DFQATT and CDR2 SNEGSKA (reference sequence). V was cut by 6 bases and J by 0 bases, with 9 bases left in between. The CDR3 is 13 amino acids. The CDR3: CSARANSNQPQHF. DNA of the CDR3: TGCAGTGCGAGGGCGAATAGCAATCAGCCCCAGCATTTT.

The chain recombines TRBV11-2 with TRBJ2-3, with a tentative D call TRBD1 (5 bases). The CDR3 is made up of 15 amino acids. Trimming removed 4 bases from V and 0 bases from J, with 11 bases in between. Germline values: CDR1 SGHAT, CDR2 FQNNGV. The CDR3 loop is CASSSRQSSTDTQYF. The CDR3 DNA follows: TGTGCCAGCAGCTCGAGACAGTCTAGCACAGATACGCAGTATTTT.

This clonotype has just a few counts. The chain combines TRBV12-3 or TRBV12-4 with TRBJ1-6; a possible D gene is TRBD1 (5 bases). Trimming cost V 8 bases and J 4 bases, with 15 bases left between them. The CDR3 extends over 15 amino acids. The CDR3 spells CASGAGGSYNSPLHF. CDR3 sequence (DNA): TGTGCCAGCGGGGCCGGCGGGTCGTATAATTCACCCCTCCACTTT.

This clonotype appeared many times. This chain joins TRBV29-1 and TRBJ1-1; 7 bases line up with TRBD1. The CDR3 is made up of 13 amino acids. V lost 7 bases, J lost 7 bases, and 12 bases stayed unmatched. Per germline, CDR1 SQVTM and CDR2 ANQGSEA. This chain's CDR3 is CSDYAGAGGEAFF. The CDR3 DNA reads as TGCAGCGACTACGCGGGGGCAGGGGGTGAAGCTTTCTTT. The whole variable domain, remainder taken from reference TRBV29-1 and TRBJ1-1, is SAVISQKPSRDICQRGTSLTIQCQVDSQVTMMFWYRQQPGQSLTLIATANQGSEATYESGFVIDKFPISRPNLTFSTLTVSNMSPEDSSIYLCSDYAGAGGEAFFGQGTRLTVV.

J is TRBJ2-2 and V is TRBV2; no clear D. This CDR3 region has 14 residues. Trimming shortened V by 5 bases and J by 6 bases, and 13 bases separated the two germline ends. CDR1 SNHLY and CDR2 FYNNEI come from the germline V gene. The DNA of the CDR3 is TGTGCCAGCAGTCCTATTACAGAGGCCGGGGAGCTGTTTTTT. It is translated as CASSPITEAGELFF.

Here the CDR3 reads CATAGLLGYEQYF. The CDR3 bases are TGTGCCACCGCCGGATTACTAGGCTACGAGCAGTACTTC. This chain connects TRBV15 to TRBJ2-7, with a tentative D call TRBD2 (5 bases). Germline lookup yields CDR1 LNHNV and CDR2 YYDKDF (reference sequence). The germline V and J ends were trimmed by 8 bases and 3 bases, with 14 bases remaining between them. The CDR3 spans 13 residues.

This rearrangement joins TRBV20-1 to TRBJ2-3, with D hard to call. V lost 4 bases to trimming and J lost 0 bases, with 20 bases between them. CDR3 length: 17 amino acids. Per the germline V gene, CDR1 is DFQATT and CDR2 is SNEGSKA (reference sequence). CDR3 amino acids: CSANVLSNGISTDTQYF. In DNA form, the CDR3 reads TGCAGTGCTAACGTTTTGAGTAACGGAATTAGCACAGATACGCAGTATTTT.

The rearrangement links TRBV4-1 to TRBJ2-3; D is tentatively TRBD1 or TRBD2 (5 bases each). The germline gives CDR1 MGHRA, CDR2 YSYEKL. The CDR3 has 15 residues. The V gene lost 4 bases and the J gene lost 0 bases, with 11 bases spanning the gap. CDR3 loop: CASSLRDASTDTQYF. Here the CDR3 DNA reads TGCGCCAGCAGCCTCCGGGACGCCAGCACAGATACGCAGTATTTT.

With regard to this clonotype: An end of the junction differs from the germline gene, which may be a read error. This chain connects TRBV20-1 to TRBJ2-7, with a weak D call TRBD1 (5 bases). The CDR3 spans 16 residues. CDR1 is DFQATT, CDR2 SNEGSKA, per germline (reference sequence). The CDR3 nucleotides are TGCAGTGCTAGTAGTGGCAAAAAAACCACAGGTTACGAGCACTACTTC. Its translation: CSASSGKKTTGYEHYF.

This clonotype was seen a few times. This chain links TRBV20-1 with TRBJ1-5; D not resolved. V gave up 0 bases and J gave up 3 bases, with 9 bases separating them. CDR1 DFQATT and CDR2 SNEGSKA come from the germline V gene (reference sequence). The CDR3 is 14 residues long. CDR3 sequence: CSARDVKTNQPQHF. In DNA form, the CDR3 reads TGCAGTGCTAGAGATGTAAAGACCAATCAGCCCCAGCATTTT.

This clonotype was recorded once. The V and J genes are TRBV4-2 and TRBJ1-2; a weak D match, TRBD1 (6 bases). V gave up 0 bases and J gave up 4 bases, with 12 bases separating them. CDR1 LGHNA and CDR2 YNFKEQ come from the germline V gene. The CDR3 length is 15 residues. The CDR3 DNA is TGTGCCAGCAGCCAAGATAGACAGGAAGCCTATGGCTACACCTTC. It codes for CASSQDRQEAYGYTF.

This clonotype was recorded many times. A junction boundary mismatches the germline segment, possibly from a read error. The chain combines TRBV5-1 with TRBJ1-1; D ambiguous. Germline CDR1 reads SGHRS; CDR2 reads YFSETQ. There are 12 residues in the CDR3. The CDR3 sequence: CASSLANTEAFF. The CDR3 region has the DNA TGTGCCAGCAGCTTAGCGAACACTGAAGCTTTCTTT.

V is TRBV3-1 and J is TRBJ1-1; D remains ambiguous. Germline V CDR1 and CDR2: LGHDT, YNNKEL (reference sequence). The CDR3 contains 16 residues. V was shortened by 2 bases and J by 0 bases, with 13 bases between the two germline ends. The chain's CDR3 is CASSQKPQVVNTEAFF. CDR3 in DNA: TGTGCCAGCAGCCAAAAGCCGCAAGTCGTGAACACTGAAGCTTTCTTT.

This clonotype has only a few counts. This CDR3 reads CASSSFVLTPGVSDEGDGADTQYF. In DNA, the CDR3 is TGTGCCAGCAGCTCCTTTGTACTAACCCCAGGGGTTTCCGATGAAGGCGACGGGGCAGATACGCAGTATTTT. The chain couples TRBV7-1 to TRBJ2-3; weak D call: TRBD1 (6 bases). TRBV7-1 is classed as an ORF, of uncertain function. The CDR3 consists of 24 residues. Deletions cut 3 bases from V and 4 bases from J, with 41 bases between.

The chain recombines TRBV5-1 with TRBJ2-1; 12 bases map to TRBD1. The CDR3 is 15 amino acids. The germline V gene has CDR1 SGHRS and CDR2 YFSETQ. V was clipped by 4 bases and J by 7 bases; unmatched bases: 6. The CDR3 DNA sequence: TGCGCCAGCAGCCCCGGGACAGGGGGCTTAAATGAGCAGTTCTTC. Translation gives CASSPGTGGLNEQFF.

CDR3 coding DNA: TGTGCCAGCGGCTTTGGAGGCGACGAGCAGTACTTC. Translated, it gives CASGFGGDEQYF. The V call is TRBV12-3 or TRBV12-4, the J call TRBJ2-7; perhaps TRBD2 as D (5 bases). This CDR3 has 12 amino acids. The germline V and J ends were trimmed by 8 bases and 5 bases, with 13 bases remaining between them.

In its sample, this clonotype was seen many times. The V gene is TRBV7-2, the J gene TRBJ2-1; possible D gene TRBD2, 6 bases. V gave up 1 base and J gave up 3 bases, with 13 bases separating them. CDR1 is SGHTA, CDR2 FQGNSA, per germline. The CDR3 loop spans 16 amino acids. In DNA, the CDR3 is TGTGCCAGCAGCTTAGGTCCTAGCGTGATCTACAATGAGCAGTTCTTC. As protein: CASSLGPSVIYNEQFF.